This T cell receptor beta chain was recovered during a study of T cells in Graves' hyperthyroidism and ophthalmopathy. Study context: The initial diagnosis was the point when peripheral blood was collected, ahead of any treatment.

Germline CDR1 and CDR2: MNHEY and SMNVEV (reference sequence). This CDR3 region has 15 residues. The V end was cut by 5 bases, the J end by 4 bases, with 15 bases between. At least 3 on the Clinical Activity Score was recorded for ophthalmopathy patients, who also had NOSPECS grade at least 4 and duration under 3 months. Uncontrolled infection, other autoimmune disease, pregnancy or lactation excluded patients. Study conclusions and caveats: Blood held most thyroid clonotypes expanded above 0.001 frequency.

As to this clonotype: Its target is not known.

Researchers took RNA transcripts and amplified the TCR beta CDR3 regions from them. TCR CDR3 regions were first amplified by RT-PCR with HTBI primers. TCRdb re-derived calls from the multiplex PCR reads in MiXCR, one entry per CDR3 protein. Of 250,000 to 350,000 distinct CDR3 sequences in the sample, about 15% are singletons; the top ten hold approximately 60%. The sequence derives from a woman aged 60-75 years with Graves' ophthalmopathy. The rearrangement uses TRBV27 and TRBJ1-5; perhaps TRBD1 as D (6 bases). Sequencing was performed on blood. CDR3 sequence (DNA): TGTGCCAGCAGTACAGGGTCGGATAGGAATCAGCCCCAGCATTTT. Translation: CASSTGSDRNQPQHF.